Below, 27 T cell receptor beta chains from the same sample are listed, as sequenced in a study of blood T cell repertoires in COVID-19. Clones were sequenced by immunoSEQ multiplex PCR, and TCRdb holds only the in-frame ones, with some missing. This table has over 100,000 clones, 85% appearing once. The sequenced sample was peripheral blood. The origin of the receptors is an elderly man with acute or convalescent COVID-19.

This chain connects TRBV11-3 to TRBJ2-2; D not resolved. The germline V gene has CDR1 SGHNT and CDR2 YENEEA. The V gene lost 0 bases and the J gene lost 6 bases, with 2 bases spanning the gap. The CDR3 contains 12 residues. In DNA form, the CDR3 reads TGTGCCAGCAGCTTAGACTCCGGGGAGCTGTTTTTT. Its protein product is CASSLDSGELFF.

The chain employs TRBV18 and TRBJ1-2; TRBD1 aligns across 8 bases. Germline V lookup: CDR1 KGHSH, CDR2 LQKENI. The CDR3 is made up of 17 amino acids. The V segment lost 3 bases and the J segment 4 bases; nucleotides outside the gene matches: 13. This CDR3 is CASSPERAGQGSYGYTF. In nucleotides, the CDR3 is TGTGCCAGCTCACCGGAGCGAGCCGGACAGGGTAGCTATGGCTACACCTTC.

J is TRBJ2-1 and V is TRBV27; 11 bases map to TRBD1. The ends lost 4 bases at V and 9 bases at J; junction bases unmatched: 14. CDR3 size: 17 residues. CDR1 is MNHEY, CDR2 SMNVEV, per germline (reference sequence). CDR3 residues: CASSYIPSGDRGAEQFF. For the CDR3, the DNA is TGTGCCAGCAGTTACATACCTAGCGGGGACAGGGGGGCTGAGCAGTTCTTC.

The rearrangement joins TRBV6-5 to TRBJ2-1; TRBD2 aligns across 10 bases. This CDR3 has 13 residues. Germline trimming cut 7 bases from V and 7 bases from J; bases unmatched to any gene: 4. The germline CDR1 and CDR2 sequences are MNHEY and SVGAGI. The CDR3 loop is CASTPTSGNEQFF. The CDR3 bases are TGTGCCAGCACGCCGACTAGCGGGAATGAGCAGTTCTTC.

The chain links TRBV5-1 to TRBJ1-1, with D unresolved. The CDR3 covers 15 residues. CDR1 and CDR2 (germline): SGHRS, YFSETQ. Trimming removed 3 bases from V and 1 base from J, with 13 bases in between. The CDR3 DNA sequence: TGCGCCAGCAGCTCCAACGGGTTGGGGAACACTGAAGCTTTCTTT. Translation gives CASSSNGLGNTEAFF. Drawing the rest from reference TRBV5-1 and TRBJ1-1, the complete variable domain is KAGVTQTPRYLIKTRGQQVTLSCSPISGHRSVSWYQQTPGQGLQFLFEYFSETQRNKGNFPGRFSGRQFSNSRSEMNVSTLELGDSALYLCASSSNGLGNTEAFFGQGTRLTVV.

The chain recombines TRBV5-8 with TRBJ2-5; no reliable D call. The CDR3 sequence is 13 residues long. The germline gives CDR1 SGHTS, CDR2 YDEGEE. V was shortened by 2 bases and J by 2 bases, with 7 bases between the two germline ends. The CDR3 loop reads CASSFQQQETQYF. In DNA, the CDR3 is TGTGCCAGCAGCTTCCAACAGCAAGAGACCCAGTACTTC.

The V call is TRBV25-1, the J call TRBJ1-1, with a weak D call TRBD1 (5 bases). CDR1 is MGHDK and CDR2 is SYGVNS in the germline V gene. This CDR3 has 16 amino acids. Deletions cut 2 bases from V and 0 bases from J, with 13 bases between. As DNA, the CDR3 is TGTGCCAGCAGTGAAATGCAGGGAGGGGTGAACACTGAAGCTTTCTTT. Translating gives CASSEMQGGVNTEAFF.

This clone has a single count. The rearrangement joins TRBV9 to TRBJ2-2; the match to TRBD1 covers 9 bases. Germline-derived CDR1 and CDR2 are SGDLS and YYNGEE. The V gene end was trimmed by 4 bases and the J gene end by 0 bases; junction bases not matched to a gene: 4. This CDR3 is built from 16 residues. CDR3 sequence: CASSTWDRANTGELFF. The DNA of the CDR3 is TGTGCCAGCAGCACTTGGGACAGGGCGAACACCGGGGAGCTGTTTTTT.

This chain links TRBV5-1 with TRBJ1-2; TRBD1 matches at 7 bases. Germline values: CDR1 SGHRS, CDR2 YFSETQ. This CDR3 is 14 amino acids long. V gave up 4 bases and J gave up 3 bases; unmatched junction bases: 6. CDR3 sequence (DNA): TGCGCCAGCAGCCTGGGGGGGACAGACTATGGCTACACCTTC. This sequence encodes CASSLGGTDYGYTF.

This sequence joins TRBV5-1 and TRBJ1-1; D unresolved. The germline V gene has CDR1 SGHRS and CDR2 YFSETQ. The CDR3 extends over 14 amino acids. Trimming took off 1 base at V and 0 bases at J, with 7 bases between the two ends. The CDR3 DNA follows: TGCGCCAGCAGCTTGCAGGATATGAACACTGAAGCTTTCTTT. This gives the protein CASSLQDMNTEAFF.

This chain joins TRBV21-1 and TRBJ2-4; the D segment call TRBD2 is taken from the table without a DNA check. TRBV21-1 corresponds to a pseudogene. The CDR3 sequence is 16 residues long. In nucleotides, the CDR3 is TGTGCCAGCAGCCTTCCGGGGGGCCGAGCCAAAAACATTCAGTACTTC. Protein sequence: CASSLPGGRAKNIQYF.

Here the CDR3 reads CASSPSGDGGLGYGYTF. For the CDR3, the DNA is TGCGCCAGCAGCCCATCGGGCGACGGGGGGCTGGGCTATGGCTACACCTTC. The chain combines TRBV4-1 with TRBJ1-2, with D possibly TRBD1 on 6 matching bases. Trimming stripped 4 bases from V and 4 bases from J, with 22 bases between. The CDR3 loop spans 17 amino acids. The germline V gene encodes CDR1 MGHRA and CDR2 YSYEKL.

V gene TRBV11-2 combines with J gene TRBJ2-5; a possible D gene is TRBD2 (6 bases). This CDR3 comprises 15 residues. The V gene lost 5 bases and the J gene lost 5 bases, with 18 bases spanning the gap. Germline CDR1 and CDR2: SGHAT and FQNNGV. The CDR3 nucleotides are TGTGCCAGCAGCCACCCGGCGGGACCCCAGGAGACCCAGTACTTC. Amino acid sequence: CASSHPAGPQETQYF.

The gene calls are TRBV5-1 and TRBJ2-3; D uncertain. V was clipped by 4 bases and J by 4 bases, with 7 bases between them. Germline lookup yields CDR1 SGHRS and CDR2 YFSETQ. CDR3 length: 12 amino acids. CDR3 loop: CASSPGADTQYF. The CDR3 region has the DNA TGCGCCAGCAGCCCAGGTGCAGATACGCAGTATTTT.

This chain links TRBV4-2 with TRBJ1-5; 7 nucleotides align to TRBD1. The CDR3 loop spans 14 amino acids. J gave up 5 bases and V 4 bases, and 5 bases lay outside the gene matches. CDR1 and CDR2 from the germline V gene are LGHNA and YNFKEQ. The CDR3 DNA reads as TGTGCCAGCAGCCCCGGACAGGCGGATCAGCCCCAGCATTTT. Residues: CASSPGQADQPQHF.

The gene calls are TRBV10-1 and TRBJ2-5; 10 bases are a match to TRBD1. This CDR3 has 14 amino acids. Germline CDR1 and CDR2: WNHNN and SYGVQD (reference sequence). V gave up 5 bases and J gave up 5 bases; unmatched junction bases: 5. CDR3 nucleotides: TGCGCCAGCAGTTCAGACAGGGGGCGGGAGACCCAGTACTTC. It codes for CASSSDRGRETQYF.

The J gene is TRBJ1-6, the V gene TRBV9; the D gene is possibly TRBD1 (5 bases). V lost 0 bases and J lost 0, with 13 bases in between. Germline CDR1 and CDR2: SGDLS and YYNGEE. The CDR3 spans 18 residues. This CDR3 reads CASSVGPGGFSYNSPLHF. For the CDR3, the DNA is TGTGCCAGCAGCGTAGGGCCGGGGGGGTTCTCCTATAATTCACCCCTCCACTTT.

This clone was recorded once. J is TRBJ1-6 and V is TRBV27; 7 positions match TRBD1. Trimming cost V 2 bases and J 7 bases; bases outside gene matches: 5. CDR1 is MNHEY, CDR2 SMNVEV, per germline (reference sequence). This CDR3 is 15 amino acids long. CDR3 DNA: TGTGCCAGCAGTTTACGCACAGGGGACAATTCACCCCTCCACTTT. Amino acid sequence: CASSLRTGDNSPLHF.

The chain uses TRBV28 and TRBJ1-1; D gene unclear. Trimming took 3 bases from V and 5 from J, leaving 10 bases between them. This CDR3 contains 13 residues. Germline loops: CDR1 MDHEN, CDR2 SYDVKM. The CDR3 reads CASSLGSRTEAFF. The CDR3 DNA reads TGTGCCAGCAGTTTGGGCTCCCGGACTGAAGCTTTCTTT.

The chain combines TRBV7-2 with TRBJ1-4; 9 nucleotides line up with TRBD1. V lost 7 bases, J lost 7 bases, and 7 bases stayed unmatched. This CDR3 contains 14 residues. Germline CDR1 reads SGHTA; CDR2 reads FQGNSA. CDR3 in amino acids: CASTRTGVGEKLFF. In DNA form, the CDR3 reads TGTGCCAGCACCCGGACAGGGGTGGGTGAAAAACTGTTTTTT.

The rearrangement uses TRBV19 and TRBJ1-5, with 9 bases lining up with TRBD1. Germline loops: CDR1 LNHDA, CDR2 SQIVND (reference sequence). Trimming took 5 bases from V and 0 from J; bases not matched to a gene: 8. This CDR3 has 17 amino acids. The CDR3 loop is CASSSGTGPLSNQPQHF. CDR3 coding DNA: TGTGCCAGTAGTTCCGGGACAGGGCCTCTTAGCAATCAGCCCCAGCATTTT.

The sample holds one count of this clone. The V gene is TRBV7-2, the J gene TRBJ1-3; 9 nucleotides align to TRBD1. This CDR3 has 15 residues. With 4 bases clipped from V and 3 bases from J, the junction kept 4 bases outside the gene matches. Germline V gene sequence: CDR1 SGHTA, CDR2 FQGNSA. CDR3 sequence (DNA): TGTGCCAGCAGCTCACAGGGGGCGGTTGGAAACACCATATATTTT. Amino acid sequence: CASSSQGAVGNTIYF.

The rearrangement uses TRBV7-2 and TRBJ1-3; D is uncertain. Germline assignment: CDR1 SGHTA and CDR2 FQGNSA. This CDR3 contains 12 residues. V was shortened by 7 bases and J by 0 bases, with 4 bases between the two germline ends. CDR3 bases: TGTGCCAGCACCGGCTCTGGAAACACCATATATTTT. It encodes CASTGSGNTIYF.

V gene TRBV7-2 combines with J gene TRBJ2-1; D may be TRBD1 (7 bases). The CDR3 loop spans 14 amino acids. V gave up 5 bases and J gave up 9 bases, with 17 bases separating them. In germline, CDR1 is SGHTA, CDR2 FQGNSA. The CDR3 DNA follows: TGTGCCAGCAGCCCGGGGAGGCAGGGGGGTGAGCAGTTCTTC. It yields the protein CASSPGRQGGEQFF.

The chain combines TRBV24-1 with TRBJ1-5; TRBD1 matches at 9 bases. Trimming removed 4 bases from V and 5 bases from J; junction bases left unmatched: 11. The CDR3 runs to 17 residues. The germline V gene encodes CDR1 KGHDR and CDR2 SFDVKD. The CDR3 is CATSDPPGQGDHQPQHF. CDR3 DNA sequence: TGTGCCACCAGTGACCCCCCGGGACAGGGAGACCATCAGCCCCAGCATTTT.

The V gene is TRBV5-1, the J gene TRBJ1-2; tentatively, D is TRBD1 (5 bases). CDR1 and CDR2 (germline): SGHRS, YFSETQ. The CDR3 is 12 amino acids. Trimming removed 1 base at V and 8 bases at J, with 9 bases between. The CDR3 sequence: CASSLQGGGYTF. DNA for the CDR3: TGCGCCAGCAGCTTGCAGGGCGGCGGCTACACCTTC.

This chain joins TRBV3-1 (or the pseudogene TRBV3-2) and TRBJ1-1, with 9 nucleotides matching TRBD1. Looked up from germline, CDR1 is LGHDT and CDR2 is YNNKEL (reference sequence). V lost 4 bases to trimming and J lost 4 bases; unmatched junction nucleotides: 4. There are 14 residues in the CDR3. CDR3 DNA sequence: TGTGCCAGCAGCCCACGGACAGGGGCCACTGAAGCTTTCTTT. Amino acids: CASSPRTGATEAFF.